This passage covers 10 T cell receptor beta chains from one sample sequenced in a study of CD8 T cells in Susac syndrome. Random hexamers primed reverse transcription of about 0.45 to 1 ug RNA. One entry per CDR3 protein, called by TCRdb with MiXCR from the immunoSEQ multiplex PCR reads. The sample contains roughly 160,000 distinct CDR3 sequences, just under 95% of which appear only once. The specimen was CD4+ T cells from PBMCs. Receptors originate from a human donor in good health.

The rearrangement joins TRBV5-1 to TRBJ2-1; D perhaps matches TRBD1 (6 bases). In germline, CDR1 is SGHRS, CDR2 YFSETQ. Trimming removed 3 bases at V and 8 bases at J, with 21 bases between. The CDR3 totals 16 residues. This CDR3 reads CASSSAETARGDEQFF. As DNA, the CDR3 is TGCGCCAGCAGCTCTGCAGAGACGGCCAGGGGTGATGAGCAGTTCTTC.

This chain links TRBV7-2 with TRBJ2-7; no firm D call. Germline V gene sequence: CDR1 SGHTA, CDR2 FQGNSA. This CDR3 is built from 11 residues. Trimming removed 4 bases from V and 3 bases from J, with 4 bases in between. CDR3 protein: CASSSLYEQYF. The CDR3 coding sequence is TGTGCCAGCAGCTCCCTCTACGAGCAGTACTTC.

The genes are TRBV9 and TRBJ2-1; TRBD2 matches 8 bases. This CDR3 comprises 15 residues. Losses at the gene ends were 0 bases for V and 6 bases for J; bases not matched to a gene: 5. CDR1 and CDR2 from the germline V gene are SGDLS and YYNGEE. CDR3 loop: CASSVGGGPSNEQFF. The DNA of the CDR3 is TGTGCCAGCAGCGTAGGCGGGGGGCCCAGCAATGAGCAGTTCTTC.

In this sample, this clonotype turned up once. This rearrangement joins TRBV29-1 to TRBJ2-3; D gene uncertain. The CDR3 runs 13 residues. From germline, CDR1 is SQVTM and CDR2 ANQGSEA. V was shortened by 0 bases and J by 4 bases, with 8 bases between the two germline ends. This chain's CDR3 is CSVEDQIADTQYF. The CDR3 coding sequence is TGCAGCGTTGAAGATCAAATCGCAGATACGCAGTATTTT.

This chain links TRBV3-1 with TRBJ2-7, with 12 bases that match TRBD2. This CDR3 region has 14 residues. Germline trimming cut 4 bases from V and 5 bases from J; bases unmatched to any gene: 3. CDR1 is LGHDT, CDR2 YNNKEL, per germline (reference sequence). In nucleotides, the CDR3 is TGTGCCAGCAGCCCACGGACTAGCGGGGACGAGCAGTACTTC. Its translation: CASSPRTSGDEQYF.

CDR3 amino acids: CSASVGFGDEQYF. The CDR3 DNA follows: TGCAGTGCTAGCGTAGGGTTCGGGGACGAGCAGTACTTC. V and J are TRBV20-1 and TRBJ2-7, with D possibly matching TRBD2 (5 bases). The germline V gene encodes CDR1 DFQATT and CDR2 SNEGSKA (reference sequence). V gave up 3 bases and J gave up 5 bases, with 14 bases separating them. The CDR3 spans 13 residues.

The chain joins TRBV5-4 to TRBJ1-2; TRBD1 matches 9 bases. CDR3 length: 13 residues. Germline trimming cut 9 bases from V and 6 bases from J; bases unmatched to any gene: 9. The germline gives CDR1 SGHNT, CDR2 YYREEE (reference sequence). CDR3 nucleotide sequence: TGTGCCACCTACAGGGGGCGGGGAGATGGCTACACCTTC. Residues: CATYRGRGDGYTF.

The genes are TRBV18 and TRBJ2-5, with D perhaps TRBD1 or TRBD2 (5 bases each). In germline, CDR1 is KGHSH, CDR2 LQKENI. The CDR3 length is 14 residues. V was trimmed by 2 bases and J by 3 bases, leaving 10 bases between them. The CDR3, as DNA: TGTGCCAGCTCACCAAGAATGGGGGAAGAGACCCAGTACTTC. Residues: CASSPRMGEETQYF.

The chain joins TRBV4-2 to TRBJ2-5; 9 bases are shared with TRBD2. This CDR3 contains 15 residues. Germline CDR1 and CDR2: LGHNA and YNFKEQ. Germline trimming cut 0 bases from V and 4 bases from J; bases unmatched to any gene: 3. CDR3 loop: CASSQEAGGTETQYF. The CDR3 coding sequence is TGTGCCAGCAGCCAAGAAGCGGGGGGCACAGAGACCCAGTACTTC.

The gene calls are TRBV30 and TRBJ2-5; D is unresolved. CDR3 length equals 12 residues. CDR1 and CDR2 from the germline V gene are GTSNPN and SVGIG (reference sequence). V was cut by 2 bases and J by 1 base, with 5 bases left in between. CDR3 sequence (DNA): TGTGCCTGGAGTAGGGCCCAAGAGACCCAGTACTTC. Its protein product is CAWSRAQETQYF.